Here is one T cell receptor (beta chain) with its context. Produced via immunoSEQ multiplex PCR; TCRdb's table is partial and in-frame only. Of fewer than 250,000 clones in the sample, roughly four fifths are singletons; the top ten hold 1.8%. Individuals aged 18 to 89 years were recruited from roughly 22 US areas. This record comes from a study of blood T cell repertoires in COVID-19. What was sequenced was PBMCs or T cells enriched from blood (not recorded which). This TCR derives from a man between 60 and 75 years old who had recovered from COVID-19.

The CDR3 loop reads CASSRTRTESYEQYF. CDR3 DNA: TGTGCCAGCTCTCGGACCCGGACAGAATCCTACGAGCAGTACTTC. The rearrangement links TRBV18 to TRBJ2-7; D might be TRBD1 (6 bases). V was cut by 6 bases and J by 1 base, with 16 bases left in between. The CDR3 runs 15 residues. CDR1 and CDR2 (germline): KGHSH, LQKENI. The whole variable domain, remainder taken from reference TRBV18 and TRBJ2-7, is NAGVMQNPRHLVRRRGQEARLRCSPMKGHSHVYWYRQLPEEGLKFMVYLQKENIIDESGMPKERFSAEFPKEGPSILRIQQVVRGDSAAYFCASSRTRTESYEQYFGPGTRLTVT.